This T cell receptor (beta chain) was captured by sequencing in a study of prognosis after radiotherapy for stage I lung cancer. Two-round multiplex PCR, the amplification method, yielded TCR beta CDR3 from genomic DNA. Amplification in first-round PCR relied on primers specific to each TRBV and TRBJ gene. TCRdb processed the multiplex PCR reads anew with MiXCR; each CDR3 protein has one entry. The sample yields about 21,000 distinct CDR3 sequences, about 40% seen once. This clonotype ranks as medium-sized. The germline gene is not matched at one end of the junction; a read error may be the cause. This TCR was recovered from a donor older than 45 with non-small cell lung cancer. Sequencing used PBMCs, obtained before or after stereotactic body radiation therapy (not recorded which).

In DNA, the CDR3 is TGTGCCAGCAGTTCCCCGGACGGGGGGAACGTACTTCGATTC. Its translation is CASSSPDGGNVLRF. The J gene is TRBJ2-7, the V gene TRBV12-3 or TRBV12-4, with 7 bases lining up with TRBD2. This CDR3 spans 14 amino acids.